Below, 21 T cell receptor beta chains from the same sample are listed, as sequenced in a study of blood T cell repertoires in COVID-19. TCRdb's table, derived via immunoSEQ multiplex PCR, lists solely in-frame clones and lacks some. The data show just over 350,000 clones, 86% seen once. Sequenced: peripheral blood. The receptors originated from a woman in her fifties or sixties with COVID-19, enrolled during active disease.

The chain employs TRBV5-1 and TRBJ1-1; 8 nucleotides agree with TRBD1. From germline, CDR1 is SGHRS and CDR2 YFSETQ. The V gene end was trimmed by 4 bases and the J gene end by 1 base; junction bases not matched to a gene: 9. The CDR3 sequence is 16 residues long. DNA for the CDR3: TGCGCCAGCAGCAAAGGACAGGGCCTACCGAACACTGAAGCTTTCTTT. Translated: CASSKGQGLPNTEAFF.

The genes are TRBV4-3 and TRBJ1-2; perhaps TRBD1 as D (5 bases). V dropped 0 bases and J dropped 0 bases, with 11 bases sitting between them. The germline V gene has CDR1 LGHNA and CDR2 YSLEER. The CDR3 sequence is 16 residues long. DNA of the CDR3: TGCGCCAGCAGCCAAGAGGCGACAGCCCCTAACTATGGCTACACCTTC. Translated, it gives CASSQEATAPNYGYTF.

The rearrangement uses TRBV5-6 and TRBJ2-1, with TRBD2 matching 14 bases. This CDR3 contains 15 residues. Germline assignment: CDR1 SGHDT and CDR2 YYEEEE. The junction had 1 base not matched to a gene; V was cut back by 3 bases and J by 5 bases. CDR3 in DNA: TGTGCCAGCAGCTGGACTAGCGGGGGGAACAATGAGCAGTTCTTC. Protein sequence: CASSWTSGGNNEQFF.

This clone has a single count. This chain joins TRBV5-1 and TRBJ1-1, with D maybe TRBD1 (5 bases). Trimming removed 1 base from V and 4 bases from J, with 14 bases in between. The CDR3 loop spans 15 amino acids. Germline V CDR1 and CDR2: SGHRS, YFSETQ. The CDR3 reads CASSLFDSQSTEAFF. The CDR3 nucleotides are TGCGCCAGCAGCTTGTTCGACAGTCAGTCCACTGAAGCTTTCTTT.

The chain is built from TRBV27 and TRBJ1-5; D is uncertain. Trimming took off 2 bases at V and 4 bases at J, with 12 bases between the two ends. Germline CDR1 and CDR2: MNHEY and SMNVEV (reference sequence). The CDR3 is 15 residues long. DNA for the CDR3: TGTGCCAGCAGTTTAAGGCCAGGTCAAAATCAGCCCCAGCATTTT. Translating it yields CASSLRPGQNQPQHF.

CDR3 nucleotides: TGCGCCAGCAGTGAAAGGGGGAATCAGCCCCAGCATTTT. It codes for CASSERGNQPQHF. This chain links TRBV10-2 with TRBJ1-5; D is perhaps TRBD1 (6 bases). V lost 3 bases, J lost 4 bases, and 7 bases lay in between. The germline V gene encodes CDR1 WSHSY and CDR2 SAAADI. The CDR3 runs to 13 residues.

This chain connects TRBV20-1 to TRBJ1-5; no firm D call. The CDR3 spans 13 residues. The V end was cut by 3 bases, the J end by 7 bases, with 13 bases between. Germline V lookup: CDR1 DFQATT, CDR2 SNEGSKA (reference sequence). The CDR3: CSASSGYEQPQHF. Here the CDR3 DNA reads TGCAGTGCTAGTTCGGGGTACGAGCAGCCCCAGCATTTT.

This chain connects TRBV5-1 to TRBJ2-7; TRBD2 aligns across 9 bases. The junction had 14 bases not matched to a gene; V was cut back by 4 bases and J by 3 bases. CDR1 is SGHRS and CDR2 is YFSETQ in the germline V gene. The CDR3 is 17 residues long. The CDR3 DNA sequence: TGCGCCAGCAGCCTCCGGGAAGTAGCGGGGGCCGGCTACGAGCAGTACTTC. Its protein product is CASSLREVAGAGYEQYF.

V gene TRBV2 combines with J gene TRBJ2-7, with TRBD2 as a possible D gene (6 bases). There are 14 residues in the CDR3. V was cut by 6 bases and J by 2 bases, with 14 bases left in between. Germline CDR1 SNHLY, CDR2 FYNNEI. The CDR3 region has the DNA TGTGCCAGCAGGGAGGGGCGTTCTCCCTACGAGCAGTACTTC. As protein: CASREGRSPYEQYF. Variable domain in full (rest from reference TRBV2 and TRBJ2-7): EPEVTQTPSHQVTQMGQEVILRCVPISNHLYFYWYRQILGQKVEFLVSFYNNEISEKSEIFDDQFSVERPDGSNFTLKIRSTKLEDSAMYFCASREGRSPYEQYFGPGTRLTVT.

The rearrangement links TRBV10-3 to TRBJ1-6; a weak D match, TRBD1 (5 bases). The CDR3 is made up of 13 amino acids. Germline CDR1 reads ENHRY; CDR2 reads SYGVKD. With 3 bases removed from V and 9 bases from J, the gap between germline ends came to 9 bases. The DNA of the CDR3 is TGTGCCATCAGTGACAGGGAGGGTTCACCCCTCCACTTT. Amino acids: CAISDREGSPLHF.

This rearrangement joins TRBV9 to TRBJ1-1; D remains ambiguous. V lost 0 bases to trimming and J lost 4 bases, with 13 bases between them. Germline loops: CDR1 SGDLS, CDR2 YYNGEE. The CDR3 is made up of 15 amino acids. The DNA for the CDR3 is TGTGCCAGCAGCGTAGACGAGGGATACGGCACTGAAGCTTTCTTT. As protein: CASSVDEGYGTEAFF.

This clone showed up just a few times. The J gene is TRBJ2-5, the V gene TRBV7-3, with D possibly being TRBD2 (6 bases). CDR1 and CDR2 (germline): SGHTA, FQGTGA. CDR3 length: 17 amino acids. V gave up 1 base and J gave up 3 bases, with 18 bases separating them. CDR3: CASSLSYLSRGKETQYF. The CDR3 DNA reads TGTGCCAGCAGCTTAAGCTATCTCTCTCGGGGGAAAGAGACCCAGTACTTC.

This chain joins TRBV7-9 and TRBJ1-3; tentatively, D is TRBD1 (6 bases). The germline V gene has CDR1 SEHNR and CDR2 FQNEAQ (reference sequence). Between the trimmed V and J ends, which lost 5 bases and 2 bases, there was a span of 16 bases. The CDR3 sequence is 16 residues long. CDR3 loop: CASSPADRKAGNTIYF. CDR3 nucleotides: TGTGCCAGCAGCCCAGCCGACAGGAAGGCTGGAAACACCATATATTTT.

The chain joins TRBV6-5 to TRBJ2-2; tentative D call: TRBD1 (5 bases). This CDR3 contains 13 residues. With 9 bases removed from V and 0 bases from J, the gap between germline ends came to 8 bases. CDR1 and CDR2 from the germline V gene are MNHEY and SVGAGI. The DNA for the CDR3 is TGTGCCAGAGGGGAATCGAACACCGGGGAGCTGTTTTTT. Translated: CARGESNTGELFF.

In regard to this clone: Additional DNA sequences in this sample encode the identical CDR3. The genes are TRBV25-1 and TRBJ1-3; 8 bases line up with TRBD1. V gave up 9 bases and J gave up 4 bases; unmatched junction bases: 5. Germline lookup yields CDR1 MGHDK and CDR2 SYGVNS. The CDR3 loop spans 13 amino acids. DNA for the CDR3: TGTGCCAGTGGACAGGGAAGCGGAAACACCATATATTTT. It yields the protein CASGQGSGNTIYF.

This chain links TRBV6-5 with TRBJ2-3; 10 nucleotides line up with TRBD2. The CDR3 has 14 amino acids. Trimming cost V 8 bases and J 7 bases; bases outside gene matches: 9. Per the germline V gene, CDR1 is MNHEY and CDR2 is SVGAGI. CDR3 residues: CASASAGGPNTQYF. CDR3 nucleotide sequence: TGTGCCAGCGCCTCAGCGGGGGGGCCAAATACGCAGTATTTT.

The V call is TRBV5-4, the J call TRBJ2-5; D is unresolved. This CDR3 is built from 13 residues. Trimming left V 0 bases short and J 2 bases short, with 5 bases between. Germline lookup yields CDR1 SGHNT and CDR2 YYREEE (reference sequence). CDR3: CASSLGTQETQYF. The CDR3 region has the DNA TGTGCCAGCAGCTTGGGAACTCAAGAGACCCAGTACTTC.

The chain carries TRBV27 and TRBJ2-2; tentative D call: TRBD2 (5 bases). From germline, CDR1 is MNHEY and CDR2 SMNVEV (reference sequence). Trimming shortened V by 2 bases and J by 6 bases, and 10 bases separated the two germline ends. The CDR3 contains 14 residues. The CDR3 protein is CASSLEAGAGELFF. The CDR3 DNA sequence: TGTGCCAGCAGTTTAGAAGCCGGGGCCGGGGAGCTGTTTTTT.

This chain connects TRBV7-9 to TRBJ2-7, with D hard to call. V gave up 5 bases and J gave up 3 bases, with 8 bases separating them. Germline CDR1 SEHNR, CDR2 FQNEAQ (reference sequence). The CDR3 runs to 12 residues. The CDR3 DNA sequence: TGTGCCAGCAGCCAGATAAACTACGAGCAGTACTTC. Protein product: CASSQINYEQYF.

This chain links TRBV30 with TRBJ2-1, with 11 bases identical to TRBD2. Losses at the gene ends were 3 bases for V and 5 bases for J; bases not matched to a gene: 6. Germline CDR1 GTSNPN, CDR2 SVGIG (reference sequence). The CDR3 totals 15 residues. CDR3 nucleotides: TGTGCCTGGAGCCCGGGACTAGCGGCAAACAATGAGCAGTTCTTC. It translates to CAWSPGLAANNEQFF.

This clone appeared once. This chain links TRBV11-2 with TRBJ1-2; the D gene is possibly TRBD1 (5 bases). Germline CDR1 reads SGHAT; CDR2 reads FQNNGV. The CDR3 spans 14 residues. Deletions cut 5 bases from V and 1 base from J, with 11 bases between. The CDR3 bases are TGTGCCAGCAGCAGAAGTCAGGGTAACTATGGCTACACCTTC. Protein product: CASSRSQGNYGYTF.